These 31 T cell receptor beta chains came from one sample sequenced in a study of blood T cells in healthy people across ages. A J-beta primer mix and a sample-barcoded 5' primer were used in a second PCR of roughly 6 to 11 cycles. Each CDR3 protein gets one entry after TCRdb re-called the 5' RACE reads with MiXCR. The sample has 1.4 million to 1.5 million distinct CDR3 sequences, 35% to 45% seen once. What was sequenced was blood. Receptors originate from a woman under 30 in good health.

This clonotype occurred once. This chain connects TRBV30 to TRBJ1-2; the D gene is possibly TRBD1 (5 bases). CDR1 is GTSNPN, CDR2 SVGIG, per germline (reference sequence). The length of the CDR3 is 17 residues. Trimming pared 3 bases from V and 8 bases from J, leaving 28 bases between. For the CDR3, the DNA is TGTGCCTGGAGGCGGGGGACTCAGGTTCGCGTCATTGAGGGCTACACCTTC. This codes for CAWRRGTQVRVIEGYTF.

This chain uses TRBV20-1 with TRBJ2-7, with D unclear. CDR3 size: 13 residues. Trimming pared 6 bases from V and 0 bases from J, leaving 12 bases between. Germline-derived CDR1 and CDR2 are DFQATT and SNEGSKA (reference sequence). The DNA for the CDR3 is TGCAGTGCGAGGCAGGAACTCTCCTACGAGCAGTACTTC. Encoded protein: CSARQELSYEQYF.

The table lists this clonotype with a few counts. This chain links TRBV3-1 with TRBJ1-1, with D possibly TRBD1 on 5 matching bases. V lost 3 bases and J lost 11, with 22 bases in between. The CDR3 sequence is 15 residues long. Germline-derived CDR1 and CDR2 are LGHDT and YNNKEL (reference sequence). The CDR3 reads CASSQRDLRPNRAFF. As DNA, the CDR3 is TGTGCCAGCAGCCAGCGGGACCTTCGCCCTAACCGGGCTTTCTTT.

The chain couples TRBV6-5 to TRBJ2-3; 9 bases agree with TRBD2. Germline CDR1 is MNHEY and CDR2 is SVGAGI. The CDR3 covers 16 residues. V trimming: 6 bases; J trimming: 0 bases; junction bases outside the gene matches: 7. CDR3 bases: TGTGCCAGCAGAGACGGCGGGGGGGCAAGCACAGATACGCAGTATTTT. Amino acids: CASRDGGGASTDTQYF.

A few counts support this clonotype. CDR3: CASSDARLDSTQYF. CDR3 sequence (DNA): TGTGCCAGCAGCGATGCCCGACTGGACAGTACGCAGTATTTT. The J gene is TRBJ2-3, the V gene TRBV9; possibly TRBD1 for D (6 bases). Trimming left V 3 bases short and J 8 bases short, with 16 bases between. The CDR3 totals 14 residues. Germline V CDR1 and CDR2: SGDLS, YYNGEE.

This clonotype was picked up a small number of times. V and J are TRBV12-3 or TRBV12-4 and TRBJ1-2; no firm D call. V gave up 6 bases and J gave up 5 bases, with 13 bases separating them. This CDR3 has 13 residues. The DNA for the CDR3 is TGTGCCAGCAGCCACCCAATTCAATATGGCTACACCTTC. It translates to CASSHPIQYGYTF.

CDR3 sequence reads: CASSLPWGPTDTQYF. CDR3 DNA sequence: TGTGCCAGCAGCTTGCCGTGGGGACCCACAGATACGCAGTATTTT. The chain links TRBV7-9 to TRBJ2-3, with D perhaps being TRBD1 or TRBD2 (5 bases each). Germline lookup yields CDR1 SEHNR and CDR2 FQNEAQ (reference sequence). V was pared by 3 bases and J by 2 bases, with 12 bases between. This CDR3 region has 15 residues. Variable domain in full (rest from reference TRBV7-9 and TRBJ2-3): DTGVSQNPRHKITKRGQNVTFRCDPISEHNRLYWYRQTLGQGPEFLTYFQNEAQLEKSRLLSDRFSAERPKGSFSTLEIQRTEQGDSAMYLCASSLPWGPTDTQYFGPGTRLTVL.

This clonotype was counted a few times. The chain has TRBV10-3 and TRBJ2-3, with D uncertain. V was cut by 8 bases and J by 6 bases, with 12 bases left in between. Germline CDR1 and CDR2: ENHRY and SYGVKD. CDR3 length equals 12 residues. The CDR3 reads CAIGTAPDTQYF. The CDR3 bases are TGTGCCATCGGTACGGCCCCCGATACGCAGTATTTT.

This chain joins TRBV29-1 and TRBJ2-7; D possibly corresponds to TRBD2 (6 bases). The V end lost 7 bases, the J end lost 1 base, and 11 bases lay between the germline ends. Per germline, CDR1 SQVTM and CDR2 ANQGSEA. This CDR3 is built from 12 residues. CDR3 nucleotides: TGCAGCGCCGTAGCGGATTCCTACGAGCAGTACTTC. As protein: CSAVADSYEQYF.

The gene calls are TRBV6-6 and TRBJ2-3, with 7 nucleotides matching TRBD2. Germline CDR1 is MNHNY and CDR2 is SVGAGI (reference sequence). V shed 2 bases, J shed 2 bases, and the junction held 7 bases outside the gene matches. The CDR3 is 16 amino acids. The CDR3 DNA is TGTGCCAGCAGTTACCGGCTAGCGGCCGCCACAGATACGCAGTATTTT. It encodes CASSYRLAAATDTQYF.

This clonotype appeared a few times. The J gene is TRBJ2-3, the V gene TRBV5-1; 8 bases line up with TRBD2. Per the germline V gene, CDR1 is SGHRS and CDR2 is YFSETQ. After removal of 2 bases from V and 1 base from J, the junction contained 3 bases not matched to a gene. The CDR3 is 15 amino acids. The CDR3 DNA reads as TGCGCCAGCAGCTTTTTTAGCGGGGGCACAGATACGCAGTATTTT. Protein sequence: CASSFFSGGTDTQYF.

J is TRBJ2-1 and V is TRBV4-2; 7 positions match TRBD2. V was pared by 3 bases and J by 2 bases, with 16 bases of the junction left unmatched. The CDR3 has 19 residues. Germline loops: CDR1 LGHNA, CDR2 YNFKEQ. DNA for the CDR3: TGTGCCAGCAGCCACGGGGTGTACGCGGGAAGCGGGACCTACAATGAGCAGTTCTTC. It translates to CASSHGVYAGSGTYNEQFF.

This clonotype was counted only a few times. The rearrangement joins TRBV6-1 to TRBJ2-4, with D perhaps matching TRBD1 (5 bases). The CDR3 extends over 15 amino acids. Germline V gene sequence: CDR1 MNHNS, CDR2 SASEGT. Deletions cut 5 bases from V and 5 bases from J, with 16 bases between. In DNA, the CDR3 is TGTGCCAGCAGTTATAGACTCGAAGGGGAAAACATTCAGTACTTC. Translation: CASSYRLEGENIQYF.

The rearrangement uses TRBV7-2 and TRBJ1-2, with no clear D. The CDR3 is 14 residues long. From germline, CDR1 is SGHTA and CDR2 FQGNSA. Trimming took off 2 bases at V and 7 bases at J, with 14 bases between the two ends. The CDR3 DNA follows: TGTGCCAGCAGCTTATGGCAGTTAAGAAGTGGCTACACCTTC. It yields the protein CASSLWQLRSGYTF.

The sample holds a few counts of this clonotype. The V gene is TRBV7-9, the J gene TRBJ2-7; 7 bases map to TRBD1. With the DNA end fitting TRBJ2-5 better, the J assignment may be wrong. This CDR3 spans 15 amino acids. Per germline, CDR1 SEHNR and CDR2 FQNEAQ (reference sequence). CDR3 nucleotide sequence: TGTGCCAGCAGCTCATTGCAGGGGGTCGGGGAGACCCAGTACTTC. Translated, it gives CASSSLQGVGETQYF.

V and J are TRBV12-3 or TRBV12-4 and TRBJ2-4; possibly TRBD2 for D (6 bases). V was shortened by 6 bases and J by 4 bases, with 22 bases between the two germline ends. The CDR3 runs to 17 residues. Written as DNA, the CDR3 is TGTGCCAGCAGCTACCTCGGCGGGGCATCGATTAAAAACATTCAGTACTTC. This encodes CASSYLGGASIKNIQYF.

This clonotype was picked up many times. The CDR3 protein is CAISDRDRDEYGYTF. CDR3 sequence (DNA): TGTGCCATCAGTGACCGTGACAGGGATGAGTATGGCTACACCTTC. The chain carries TRBV10-3 and TRBJ1-2, with 7 bases matching TRBD1. Germline V gene lookup returns CDR1 ENHRY and CDR2 SYGVKD. V dropped 3 bases and J dropped 5; count of bases not matched to a gene: 9. This CDR3 contains 15 residues.

The V gene is TRBV19, the J gene TRBJ2-5, with D unclear. This CDR3 comprises 15 residues. From germline, CDR1 is LNHDA and CDR2 SQIVND (reference sequence). V was shortened by 3 bases and J by 5 bases, with 16 bases between the two germline ends. The CDR3 spells CASSISSVTMETQYF. For the CDR3, the DNA is TGTGCCAGTAGTATTTCGAGCGTGACGATGGAGACCCAGTACTTC.

This clonotype occurred once. The rearrangement joins TRBV4-1 to TRBJ2-7; D not certain. Germline values: CDR1 MGHRA, CDR2 YSYEKL. Trimming cost V 0 bases and J 3 bases, with 12 bases left between them. CDR3 length: 15 amino acids. The CDR3 nucleotides are TGCGCCAGCAGCCAAGATCTGCGGCAGGACTACGAGCAGTACTTC. It translates to CASSQDLRQDYEQYF.

The CDR3: CATRLVRDRGAYEQYF. The CDR3 region has the DNA TGTGCCACCCGGTTGGTCCGGGACAGGGGAGCCTACGAGCAGTACTTC. The chain is built from TRBV15 and TRBJ2-7; 10 bases are a match to TRBD1. J gave up 2 bases and V 8 bases, and 12 bases lay outside the gene matches. Germline loops: CDR1 LNHNV, CDR2 YYDKDF (reference sequence). This CDR3 spans 16 amino acids.

This clonotype was seen a handful of times. V is TRBV12-3 or TRBV12-4 and J is TRBJ2-1, with TRBD2 matching over 10 bases. V was clipped by 6 bases and J by 6 bases; unmatched bases: 17. This CDR3 region has 18 residues. CDR3 coding DNA: TGTGCCAGCAGCCGACGGGAAAGCGGGGGGGCCCGGTTCAATGAGCAGTTCTTC. Its protein product is CASSRRESGGARFNEQFF.

This chain joins TRBV5-1 and TRBJ1-4; 7 bases align to TRBD1. The CDR3 loop spans 15 amino acids. V shed 4 bases and J 8 bases; nucleotides not matched to a gene: 11. Germline CDR1 and CDR2: SGHRS and YFSETQ. CDR3 sequence reads: CASSAETGMGEKLFF. The CDR3, as DNA: TGCGCCAGCAGCGCGGAGACAGGGATGGGGGAAAAACTGTTTTTT. The full variable domain, in which reference TRBV5-1 and TRBJ1-4 provide the parts outside the CDR3, is KAGVTQTPRYLIKTRGQQVTLSCSPISGHRSVSWYQQTPGQGLQFLFEYFSETQRNKGNFPGRFSGRQFSNSRSEMNVSTLELGDSALYLCASSAETGMGEKLFFGSGTQLSVL.

In this sample, this clonotype turned up a few times. The chain couples TRBV18 to TRBJ2-1, with unresolved D. The V end was cut by 2 bases, the J end by 10 bases, with 6 bases between. Germline CDR1 reads KGHSH; CDR2 reads LQKENI. The length of the CDR3 is 11 residues. The CDR3 nucleotides read TGTGCCAGCTCACCAAGGCAAGAGCAGTTCTTC. Protein: CASSPRQEQFF.

This clonotype was detected only a few times. The rearrangement links TRBV7-2 to TRBJ2-7, with 10 positions matching TRBD2. The CDR3 is 15 amino acids. CDR1 SGHTA and CDR2 FQGNSA come from the germline V gene. V gave up 4 bases and J gave up 3 bases; unmatched junction bases: 6. The DNA for the CDR3 is TGTGCCAGCAGCTACATTAGCGGGAGGATCTACGAGCAGTACTTC. It yields the protein CASSYISGRIYEQYF.

Written as DNA, the CDR3 is TGCAGCGTTGAAGACGTGGGACAGCACAAGAGCTCTGGAAACACCATATATTTT. Its translation is CSVEDVGQHKSSGNTIYF. The chain has TRBV29-1 and TRBJ1-3; TRBD1 aligns across 7 bases. The germline gives CDR1 SQVTM, CDR2 ANQGSEA. The trim removed 0 bases at V and 0 bases at J, leaving 11 bases unmatched. This CDR3 region has 18 residues. The full variable domain, with the rest looked up from reference TRBV29-1 and TRBJ1-3, is SAVISQKPSRDICQRGTSLTIQCQVDSQVTMMFWYRQQPGQSLTLIATANQGSEATYESGFVIDKFPISRPNLTFSTLTVSNMSPEDSSIYLCSVEDVGQHKSSGNTIYFGEGSWLTVV.

This chain connects TRBV28 to TRBJ2-5; 7 bases fit TRBD2. The tail of the sequence fits TRBJ2-7 better, so the J call may be wrong. This CDR3 spans 14 amino acids. Per the germline V gene, CDR1 is MDHEN and CDR2 is SYDVKM. This CDR3 reads CASSSGGTLAEQYF. CDR3 in DNA: TGTGCCAGCAGTTCCGGGGGGACCCTCGCCGAGCAGTACTTC.

V is TRBV6-1 and J is TRBJ1-2; D gene unclear. V was shortened by 4 bases and J by 8 bases, with 8 bases between the two germline ends. Germline CDR1 MNHNS, CDR2 SASEGT. The CDR3 has 11 residues. The CDR3 loop reads CASSGREGYTF. The CDR3 nucleotides read TGTGCCAGCAGTGGCAGAGAAGGCTACACCTTC.

V is TRBV29-1 and J is TRBJ1-4, with D perhaps TRBD1 (6 bases). Germline CDR1 is SQVTM and CDR2 is ANQGSEA. Trimming removed 6 bases at V and 3 bases at J, with 14 bases between. CDR3 length: 14 residues. CDR3: CSVQGKWANEKLFF. Here the CDR3 DNA reads TGCAGCGTACAGGGAAAGTGGGCTAATGAAAAACTGTTTTTT.

The chain links TRBV6-5 to TRBJ2-3; D perhaps matches TRBD2 (6 bases). This CDR3 is built from 15 residues. Germline V gives CDR1 MNHEY, CDR2 SVGAGI. The ends were cut back, 0 bases at V and 2 bases at J, with 9 bases in the middle. The CDR3 bases are TGTGCCAGCAGTTACTCGTGGGGGGTCACAGATACGCAGTATTTT. This translates into CASSYSWGVTDTQYF.

This chain connects TRBV20-1 to TRBJ1-1, with D maybe TRBD1 (5 bases). There are 13 residues in the CDR3. Germline CDR1 reads DFQATT; CDR2 reads SNEGSKA (reference sequence). V lost 3 bases, J lost 4 bases, and 12 bases lay in between. The CDR3 DNA follows: TGCAGTGCTAGTAGGGGTATTCCCACTGAAGCTTTCTTT. It is translated as CSASRGIPTEAFF.

This clonotype occurred once. The J gene is TRBJ2-2, the V gene TRBV14; D gene uncertain. The V end lost 1 base, the J end lost 4 bases, and 7 bases lay between the germline ends. The CDR3 consists of 14 residues. CDR1 is SGHDN and CDR2 is FVKESK in the germline V gene. The CDR3 sequence: CASSQAGGTGELFF. CDR3 DNA sequence: TGTGCCAGCAGCCAAGCGGGCGGCACCGGGGAGCTGTTTTTT.